What follows are 2 T cell receptor beta chains derived from one specimen sequenced in a study of blood T cell repertoires in COVID-19. Produced via immunoSEQ multiplex PCR; TCRdb's table is partial and in-frame only. The top ten hold around a tenth of the sample, which has about 80,000 clones, about 82% seen once. Sequenced sample: peripheral blood. The receptors were gathered from a man aged 45 to 65 with COVID-19, enrolled during active disease.

The V and J genes are TRBV5-5 and TRBJ2-1, with 7 positions matching TRBD1. The V gene end was trimmed by 1 base and the J gene end by 5 bases; junction bases not matched to a gene: 3. Germline CDR1 SGHKS, CDR2 YYEKEE (reference sequence). CDR3 size: 14 residues. The CDR3 loop reads CASSLQGVNNEQFF. In DNA form, the CDR3 reads TGTGCCAGCAGCTTGCAGGGGGTGAACAATGAGCAGTTCTTC.

The table lists this clone with a few counts. The V gene is TRBV30, the J gene TRBJ2-1; 9 nucleotides align to TRBD2. V shed 2 bases, J shed 7 bases, and the junction held 18 bases outside the gene matches. The CDR3 has 18 amino acids. Germline-derived CDR1 and CDR2 are GTSNPN and SVGIG (reference sequence). CDR3 coding DNA: TGTGCCTGGAGTACTTTGGCGGGAGGGCTCCTGGCGAGGAATGAGCAGTTCTTC. This sequence encodes CAWSTLAGGLLARNEQFF.